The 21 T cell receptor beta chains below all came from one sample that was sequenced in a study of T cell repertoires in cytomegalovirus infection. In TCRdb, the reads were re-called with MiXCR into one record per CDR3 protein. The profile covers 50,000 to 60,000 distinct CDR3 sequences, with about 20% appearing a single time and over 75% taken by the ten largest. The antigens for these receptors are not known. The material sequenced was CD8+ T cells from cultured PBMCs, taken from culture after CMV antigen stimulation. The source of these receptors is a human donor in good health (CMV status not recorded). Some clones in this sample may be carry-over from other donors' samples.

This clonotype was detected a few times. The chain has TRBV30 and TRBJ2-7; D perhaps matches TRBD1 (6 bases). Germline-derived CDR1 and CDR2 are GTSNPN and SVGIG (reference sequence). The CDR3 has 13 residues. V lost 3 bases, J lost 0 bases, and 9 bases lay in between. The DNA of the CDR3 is TGTGCCTGGAGGGACAGCTTCTCCTACGAGCAGTACTTC. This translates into CAWRDSFSYEQYF.

The CDR3 DNA reads as TGTGCCAGCAGCCCACCGGGACAGCTCAATCAGCCCCAGCATTTT. Translating gives CASSPPGQLNQPQHF. The chain combines TRBV7-8 with TRBJ1-5, with 7 bases aligning to TRBD1. CDR1 is SGHVS and CDR2 is FQNEAQ in the germline V gene. Trimming cost V 5 bases and J 3 bases; bases outside gene matches: 7. The CDR3 totals 15 residues.

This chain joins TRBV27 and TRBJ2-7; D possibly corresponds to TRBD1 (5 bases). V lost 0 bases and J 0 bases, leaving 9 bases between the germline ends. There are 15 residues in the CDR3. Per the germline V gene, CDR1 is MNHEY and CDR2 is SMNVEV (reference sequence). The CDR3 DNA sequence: TGTGCCAGCAGTTTATCGCCCAGGGACTCCTACGAGCAGTACTTC. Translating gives CASSLSPRDSYEQYF.

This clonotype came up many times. CDR3 DNA: TGTGCCAGTAGATGGGGACAGGGGGCGTTGGACATTCAGTACTTC. This codes for CASRWGQGALDIQYF. The chain couples TRBV19 to TRBJ2-4, with 12 bases matching TRBD1. Germline V gene data show CDR1 as LNHDA and CDR2 as SQIVND (reference sequence). The CDR3 is 15 residues long. V lost 6 bases to trimming and J lost 8 bases; unmatched junction nucleotides: 8.

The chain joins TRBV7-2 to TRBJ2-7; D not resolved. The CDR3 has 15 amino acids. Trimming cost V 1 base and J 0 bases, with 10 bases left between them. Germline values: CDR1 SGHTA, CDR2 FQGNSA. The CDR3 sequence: CASSLGQPSSYEQYF. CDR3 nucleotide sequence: TGTGCCAGCAGCTTAGGTCAGCCCAGCTCCTACGAGCAGTACTTC.

The CDR3 DNA sequence: TGTGCCAGTAGCCCGGGAGGGCACTACACCTTC. Translating it yields CASSPGGHYTF. The chain employs TRBV19 and TRBJ1-2; no clear D. Trimming cost V 6 bases and J 10 bases, with 12 bases left between them. The CDR3 sequence is 11 residues long. Germline loops: CDR1 LNHDA, CDR2 SQIVND (reference sequence).

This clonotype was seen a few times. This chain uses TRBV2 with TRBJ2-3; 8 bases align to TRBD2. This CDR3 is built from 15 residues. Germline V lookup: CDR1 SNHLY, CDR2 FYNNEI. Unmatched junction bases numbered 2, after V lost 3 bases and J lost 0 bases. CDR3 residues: CASSDWTSSTDTQYF. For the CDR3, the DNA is TGTGCCAGCAGTGACTGGACTAGCAGCACAGATACGCAGTATTTT.

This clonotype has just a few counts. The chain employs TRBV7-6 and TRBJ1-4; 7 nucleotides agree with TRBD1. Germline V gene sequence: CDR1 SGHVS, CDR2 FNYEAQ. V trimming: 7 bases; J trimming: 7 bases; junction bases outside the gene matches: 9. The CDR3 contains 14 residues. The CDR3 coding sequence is TGTGCCAGCAAATTTCAGGGGGGGGGTGAAAAACTGTTTTTT. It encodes CASKFQGGGEKLFF. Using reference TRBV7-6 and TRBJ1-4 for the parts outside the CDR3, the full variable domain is GAGVSQSPRYKVTKRGQDVALRCDPISGHVSLYWYRQALGQGPEFLTYFNYEAQQDKSGLPNDRFSAERPEGSISTLTIQRTEQRDSAMYRCASKFQGGGEKLFFGSGTQLSVL.

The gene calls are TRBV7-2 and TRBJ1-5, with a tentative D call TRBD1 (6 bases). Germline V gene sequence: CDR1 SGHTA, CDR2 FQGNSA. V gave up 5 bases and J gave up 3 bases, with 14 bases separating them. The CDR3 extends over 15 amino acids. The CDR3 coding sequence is TGTGCCAGCAGCCCGGGGGCAGGGCTCAATCAGCCCCAGCATTTT. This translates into CASSPGAGLNQPQHF.

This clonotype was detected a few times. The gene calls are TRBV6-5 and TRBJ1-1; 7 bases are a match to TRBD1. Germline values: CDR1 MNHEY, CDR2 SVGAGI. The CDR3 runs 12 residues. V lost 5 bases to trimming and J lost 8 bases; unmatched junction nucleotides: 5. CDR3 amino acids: CASSRDREEAFF. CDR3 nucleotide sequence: TGTGCCAGCAGTAGAGACAGGGAAGAAGCTTTCTTT.

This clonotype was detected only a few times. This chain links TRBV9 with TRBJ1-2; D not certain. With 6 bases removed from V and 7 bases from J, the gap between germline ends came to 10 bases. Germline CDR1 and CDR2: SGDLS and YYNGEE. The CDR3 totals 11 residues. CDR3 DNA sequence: TGTGCCAGCACCTCTAAGGGTGGCTACACCTTC. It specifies CASTSKGGYTF.

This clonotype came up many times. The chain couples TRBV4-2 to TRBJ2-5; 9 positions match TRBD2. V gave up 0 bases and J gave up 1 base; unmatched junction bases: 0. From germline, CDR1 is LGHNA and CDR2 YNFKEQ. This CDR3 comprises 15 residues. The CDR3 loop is CASSQERGGQETQYF. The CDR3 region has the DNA TGTGCCAGCAGCCAAGAGCGGGGGGGCCAAGAGACCCAGTACTTC.

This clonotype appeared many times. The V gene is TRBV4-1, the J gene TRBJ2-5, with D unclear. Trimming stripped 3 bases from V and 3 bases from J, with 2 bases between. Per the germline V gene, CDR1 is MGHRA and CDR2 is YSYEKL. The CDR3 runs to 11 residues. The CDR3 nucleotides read TGCGCCAGCAGCCAGAAAGAGACCCAGTACTTC. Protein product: CASSQKETQYF.

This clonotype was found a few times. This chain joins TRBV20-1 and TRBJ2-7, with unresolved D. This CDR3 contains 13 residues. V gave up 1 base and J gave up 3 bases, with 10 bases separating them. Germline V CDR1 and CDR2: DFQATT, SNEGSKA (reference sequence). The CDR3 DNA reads TGCAGTGCTAGAGGCCCGCGATTCTACGAGCAGTACTTC. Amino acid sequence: CSARGPRFYEQYF.

The CDR3 DNA is TGTGCCAGCAGCTTATCGGGTTCTCCTGAGACCCAGTACTTC. It yields the protein CASSLSGSPETQYF. The rearrangement uses TRBV7-3 and TRBJ2-5; D gene uncertain. The CDR3 has 14 amino acids. Germline V gives CDR1 SGHTA, CDR2 FQGTGA. The V end lost 2 bases, the J end lost 5 bases, and 12 bases lay between the germline ends. Full variable domain (remainder filled in from reference TRBV7-3 and TRBJ2-5): GAGVSQTPSNKVTEKGKYVELRCDPISGHTALYWYRQSLGQGPEFLIYFQGTGAADDSGLPNDRFFAVRPEGSVSTLKIQRTERGDSAVYLCASSLSGSPETQYFGPGTRLLVL.

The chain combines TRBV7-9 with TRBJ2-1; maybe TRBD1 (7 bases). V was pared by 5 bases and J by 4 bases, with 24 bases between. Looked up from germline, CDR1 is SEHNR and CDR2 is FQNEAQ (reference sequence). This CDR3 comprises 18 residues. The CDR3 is CASSPPGQPSAGYNEQFF. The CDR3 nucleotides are TGTGCCAGCAGCCCTCCGGGACAGCCCTCGGCGGGGTACAATGAGCAGTTCTTC.

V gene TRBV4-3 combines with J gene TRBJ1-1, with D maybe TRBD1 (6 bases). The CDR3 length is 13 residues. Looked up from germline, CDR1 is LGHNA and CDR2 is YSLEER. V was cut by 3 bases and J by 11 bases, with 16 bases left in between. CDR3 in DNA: TGCGCCAGCAGCCAGAACAGGGTTGAGGAGGCTTTCTTT. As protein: CASSQNRVEEAFF.

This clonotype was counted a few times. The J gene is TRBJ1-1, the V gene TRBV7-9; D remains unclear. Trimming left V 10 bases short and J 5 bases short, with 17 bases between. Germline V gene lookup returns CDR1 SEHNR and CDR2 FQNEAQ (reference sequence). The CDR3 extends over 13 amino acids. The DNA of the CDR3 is TGTGCCACCGGCCTTCCTCCTGGGACTGAAGCTTTCTTT. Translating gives CATGLPPGTEAFF.

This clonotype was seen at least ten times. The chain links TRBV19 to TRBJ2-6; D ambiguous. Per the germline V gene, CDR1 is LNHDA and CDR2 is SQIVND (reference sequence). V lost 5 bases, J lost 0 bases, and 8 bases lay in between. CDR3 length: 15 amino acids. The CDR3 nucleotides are TGTGCCAGTAGTGTGACTGGCTCTGGGGCCAACGTCCTGACTTTC. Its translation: CASSVTGSGANVLTF.

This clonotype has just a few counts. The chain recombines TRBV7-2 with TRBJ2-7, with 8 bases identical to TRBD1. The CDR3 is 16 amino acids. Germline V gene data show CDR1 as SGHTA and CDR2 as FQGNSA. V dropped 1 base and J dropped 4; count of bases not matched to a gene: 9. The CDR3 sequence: CASSLVGRTGRYEQYF. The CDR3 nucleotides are TGTGCCAGCAGCTTAGTTGGTAGGACAGGGCGATACGAGCAGTACTTC.

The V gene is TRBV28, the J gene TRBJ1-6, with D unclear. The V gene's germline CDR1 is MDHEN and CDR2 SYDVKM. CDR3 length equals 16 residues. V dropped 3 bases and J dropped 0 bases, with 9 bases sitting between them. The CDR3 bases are TGTGCCAGCAGTTTCGACTGTTGCTCCTATAATTCACCCCTCCACTTT. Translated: CASSFDCCSYNSPLHF.